This entry is about one T cell receptor (beta chain). This entry is derived from a study of blood T cell repertoires in COVID-19. Study summary: Donors in the United States, Italy and Spain gave samples during acute or convalescent COVID-19.

From germline, CDR1 is MNHEY and CDR2 SVGEGT. Trimming left V 6 bases short and J 4 bases short, with 18 bases between. The CDR3 length is 15 residues. Those who participated ranged in age from roughly 18 to 90 years and resided in around 22 US areas. Participants' own reports of clinical history determined their cohort assignment. Authors' methods: It was from reference gene primer amplification that nucleated cell counts were estimated. Clones were read by immunoSEQ multiplex PCR, and TCRdb kept only the in-frame ones, dropping some. V, J and clone size derive from that table, while D and trimming were established from the DNA sequence. The table lists about 350,000 clones, roughly 87% of them singletons.

Sample: PBMCs or T cells enriched from blood (not recorded which). The receptor comes from a woman aged 25 to 45 who had recovered from COVID-19. The chain couples TRBV6-2 or TRBV6-3 to TRBJ1-1, with TRBD1 as a possible D gene (5 bases). DNA of the CDR3: TGTGCCAGCAGCCAGCGGAGAGGGAGGGGCACTGAAGCTTTCTTT. Amino acids: CASSQRRGRGTEAFF.